The entry below gives a single TCR beta chain sequence along with its context. The sample is drawn from a study of control samples from healthy donors and cancer patients. Here immunoSEQ multiplex PCR was the method, and the copy in TCRdb shows in-frame clones only, minus some. This sample has fewer than 90,000 clones, with about 93% found just once. The source is a woman aged 40 to 55 in good health. Source material: blood.

The CDR3 is CASRATLQGSEAFF. CDR3 in DNA: TGTGCCAGCAGGGCAACCTTACAGGGTTCGGAAGCTTTCTTT. This chain connects TRBV9 to TRBJ1-1; D possibly corresponds to TRBD1 (6 bases). The CDR3 has 14 residues. The V gene's germline CDR1 is SGDLS and CDR2 YYNGEE. V was clipped by 5 bases and J by 8 bases, with 19 bases between them.